The 18 T cell receptor beta chains below were found in one sample sequenced in a study of a mutant IDH1 vaccine in newly diagnosed glioma. Stated time point: week 47, end of study. Vaccinated patients received 300 ug of mutant IDH1 20-mer peptide per dose, with topical imiquimod. No antigen has been identified for these receptors. TCRdb's table, derived via immunoSEQ multiplex PCR, lists solely in-frame clones and lacks some. The sample lists 30,000 to 35,000 clones, more than 75% occurring once. Sequencing used PBMCs, obtained from a glioma patient whose treatment included an IDH1 peptide vaccine. The source of these receptors is a woman under 40 with glioma.

The rearrangement uses TRBV5-4 and TRBJ2-1; 10 bases fit TRBD1. This CDR3 region has 15 residues. Germline lookup yields CDR1 SGHNT and CDR2 YYREEE (reference sequence). The V segment lost 6 bases and the J segment 3 bases; nucleotides outside the gene matches: 6. DNA for the CDR3: TGTGCCAGCACCAAAGGGGACAGGGGCTACAATGAGCAGTTCTTC. Translated, it gives CASTKGDRGYNEQFF.

This clone appeared once. The V and J genes are TRBV6-5 and TRBJ2-7; the match to TRBD2 covers 10 bases. The CDR3 loop spans 14 amino acids. Losses at the gene ends were 6 bases for V and 3 bases for J; bases not matched to a gene: 5. CDR1 is MNHEY and CDR2 is SVGAGI in the germline V gene. CDR3 amino acids: CASRSSGGNYEQYF. CDR3 nucleotides: TGTGCCAGCAGGTCTAGCGGGGGCAACTACGAGCAGTACTTC.

This chain connects TRBV5-5 to TRBJ1-1; no clear D gene. The ends were cut back, 3 bases at V and 1 base at J, with 16 bases in the middle. CDR1 and CDR2 (germline): SGHKS, YYEKEE (reference sequence). The CDR3 covers 16 residues. The CDR3 protein is CASSSGLGPWNTEAFF. The CDR3 DNA reads as TGTGCCAGCAGCTCTGGGTTAGGACCCTGGAACACTGAAGCTTTCTTT.

V usage is TRBV19 and J usage is TRBJ1-2, with D tentatively TRBD1 (6 bases). Deletions cut 6 bases from V and 0 bases from J, with 11 bases between. The CDR3 loop spans 14 amino acids. Germline-derived CDR1 and CDR2 are LNHDA and SQIVND (reference sequence). CDR3 nucleotides: TGTGCCAGTAGATCAGGACAGCCTAACTATGGCTACACCTTC. It yields the protein CASRSGQPNYGYTF. The variable domain in full, with the rest retrieved from reference TRBV19 and TRBJ1-2, is DGGITQSPKYLFRKEGQNVTLSCEQNLNHDAMYWYRQDPGQGLRLIYYSQIVNDFQKGDIAEGYSVSREKKESFPLTVTSAQKNPTAFYLCASRSGQPNYGYTFGSGTRLTVV.

In this sample, this clone turned up a few times. V usage is TRBV5-4 and J usage is TRBJ1-1; D is uncertain. The germline V gene encodes CDR1 SGHNT and CDR2 YYREEE (reference sequence). Trimming took 2 bases from V and 1 from J, leaving 12 bases between them. This CDR3 spans 15 amino acids. The CDR3 coding sequence is TGTGCCAGCAGCTTATCGGGGAACTCGAACACTGAAGCTTTCTTT. It codes for CASSLSGNSNTEAFF.

This clone was picked up a small number of times. This chain's CDR3 is CASSARTPEQYF. The DNA for the CDR3 is TGTGCCAGCAGCGCTCGGACTCCCGAGCAGTACTTC. The chain employs TRBV14 and TRBJ2-7; maybe TRBD2 (5 bases). The CDR3 has 12 amino acids. V lost 5 bases to trimming and J lost 6 bases, with 11 bases between them. Germline V gene data show CDR1 as SGHDN and CDR2 as FVKESK.

The gene calls are TRBV28 and TRBJ1-1, with a tentative D call TRBD1 (5 bases). CDR1 MDHEN and CDR2 SYDVKM come from the germline V gene. The CDR3 loop spans 11 amino acids. Written as DNA, the CDR3 is TGTGCTTCAGGGCGGGAAGGTAAAGCTTTCTTT. Protein product: CASGREGKAFF.

This chain connects TRBV18 to TRBJ2-7; D unresolved. V was trimmed by 2 bases and J by 3 bases, leaving 14 bases between them. This CDR3 is built from 15 residues. From germline, CDR1 is KGHSH and CDR2 LQKENI. The DNA for the CDR3 is TGTGCCAGCTCACCAGGGCAGCCTACGATCTACGAGCAGTACTTC. It codes for CASSPGQPTIYEQYF.

The V gene is TRBV5-1, the J gene TRBJ1-2; 8 bases fit TRBD1. This CDR3 is built from 14 residues. J was trimmed by 7 bases and V by 0 bases; bases with no gene match: 5. The germline V gene has CDR1 SGHRS and CDR2 YFSETQ. The CDR3 coding sequence is TGCGCCAGCAGCTTGGGGCAGGGGGCCTTTGGCTACACCTTC. This codes for CASSLGQGAFGYTF.

The chain has TRBV29-1 and TRBJ1-4; TRBD1 agrees at 8 bases. Germline V gene lookup returns CDR1 SQVTM and CDR2 ANQGSEA. The CDR3 consists of 13 residues. Germline trimming cut 3 bases from V and 5 bases from J; bases unmatched to any gene: 2. CDR3 residues: CSVDGTGNEKLFF. The DNA of the CDR3 is TGCAGCGTTGACGGGACAGGAAATGAAAAACTGTTTTTT.

The chain employs TRBV5-1 and TRBJ2-1; D gene unclear. CDR1 is SGHRS, CDR2 YFSETQ, per germline. This CDR3 is 14 amino acids long. Trimming cost V 4 bases and J 7 bases, with 15 bases left between them. The CDR3 coding sequence is TGCGCCAGCAGCCCCAACGTAGGACCTAATGAGCAGTTCTTC. This sequence encodes CASSPNVGPNEQFF. The full variable domain, rest sourced from reference TRBV5-1 and TRBJ2-1, is KAGVTQTPRYLIKTRGQQVTLSCSPISGHRSVSWYQQTPGQGLQFLFEYFSETQRNKGNFPGRFSGRQFSNSRSEMNVSTLELGDSALYLCASSPNVGPNEQFFGPGTRLTVL.

The chain joins TRBV7-2 to TRBJ1-5; D gene uncertain. CDR1 and CDR2 (germline): SGHTA, FQGNSA. The length of the CDR3 is 12 residues. Trimming removed 1 base from V and 9 bases from J, with 7 bases in between. CDR3: CASSLDGRPQHF. The CDR3 nucleotides read TGTGCCAGCAGCTTAGACGGACGGCCCCAGCATTTT.

The V gene is TRBV5-1, the J gene TRBJ2-2, with a tentative D call TRBD1 (5 bases). Germline V lookup: CDR1 SGHRS, CDR2 YFSETQ. The V end was cut by 4 bases, the J end by 4 bases, with 14 bases between. There are 15 residues in the CDR3. The CDR3 loop is CASSTLTGATGELFF. DNA for the CDR3: TGCGCCAGCAGCACCTTAACTGGGGCCACCGGGGAGCTGTTTTTT.

The chain links TRBV29-1 to TRBJ1-2; D is unclear. The length of the CDR3 is 12 residues. The germline gives CDR1 SQVTM, CDR2 ANQGSEA. The V gene lost 4 bases and the J gene lost 0 bases, with 6 bases spanning the gap. The CDR3 here is CSVGVPNYGYTF. The CDR3 DNA reads as TGCAGCGTTGGGGTCCCTAACTATGGCTACACCTTC.

This clone is a singleton in its sample. The chain links TRBV7-9 to TRBJ1-1; D ambiguous. Per germline, CDR1 SEHNR and CDR2 FQNEAQ (reference sequence). V was shortened by 5 bases and J by 0 bases, with 13 bases between the two germline ends. The CDR3 contains 15 residues. The CDR3 loop is CASSPRQGMNTEAFF. CDR3 nucleotides: TGTGCCAGCAGCCCCCGGCAAGGTATGAACACTGAAGCTTTCTTT.

This sequence joins TRBV19 and TRBJ1-6; D unclear. CDR3 length: 17 residues. Looked up from germline, CDR1 is LNHDA and CDR2 is SQIVND (reference sequence). V lost 5 bases, J lost 1 base, and 15 bases lay in between. CDR3 loop: CASSLSGPASYNSPLHF. CDR3 nucleotide sequence: TGTGCCAGTAGTCTCTCCGGGCCGGCGTCCTATAATTCACCCCTCCACTTT.

This rearrangement joins TRBV7-2 to TRBJ2-5; D may match TRBD1 or TRBD2 (6 bases each). Germline-derived CDR1 and CDR2 are SGHTA and FQGNSA. This CDR3 has 17 residues. Between the trimmed V and J ends, which lost 1 base and 2 bases, there was a span of 17 bases. In DNA, the CDR3 is TGTGCCAGCAGCTTAGGCCGACTAGGGGGGTCACAAGAGACCCAGTACTTC. It encodes CASSLGRLGGSQETQYF.

CDR3 loop: CASSINRVRGNTEAFF. The CDR3 DNA sequence: TGCGCCAGCAGCATTAACAGGGTAAGGGGGAACACTGAAGCTTTCTTT. The rearrangement joins TRBV5-1 to TRBJ1-1, with a weak D call TRBD1 (6 bases). The CDR3 sequence is 16 residues long. The germline gives CDR1 SGHRS, CDR2 YFSETQ. V lost 4 bases to trimming and J lost 1 base, with 17 bases between them.